This TCR beta chain was identified during a study of robustness of blood B and T cell sequencing. mRNA, not genomic DNA, served as the source for TCR beta repertoires. No cell sorting was done; RNA was extracted from buffy coat leukocytes. The CDR3 sequence is 13 residues long. CDR1 is ENHRY and CDR2 is SYGVKD in the germline V gene. Trimming took 2 bases from V and 6 from J, leaving 10 bases between them. Of note for this clonotype: Its antigen remains unidentified.

Study outcomes and limitations: Many low-abundance TCRbeta clonotypes or under-sequencing were suggested by rarefaction.

A 5' template-switch oligo added a universal priming site during cDNA synthesis. Every cDNA molecule received a random 12-nucleotide UMI from the template-switch oligo. TCRdb processed the PCR reads anew with MiXCR; each CDR3 protein has one entry. The sample shows thousands of distinct CDR3 sequences, more than 50% of them seen only once. Source material: peripheral blood. The clonotype originates from a human donor in good health. The rearrangement joins TRBV10-3 to TRBJ1-2, with D perhaps TRBD1 (6 bases). In DNA, the CDR3 is TGTGCCATCAGTGAGGGGGGGCCGGATGGCTACACCTTC. Translation gives CAISEGGPDGYTF.